This T cell receptor beta chain was captured by sequencing in a study of memory CD4+ T cells and cytomegalovirus serostatus. The overall study: This sample comes from healthy Belgian adults, about 10 CMV seropositive, under 25 seronegative.

About this clone: Its antigen is undetermined.

The sort gate was single viable CD3+CD4+CD8-CD45RO+ cells for memory CD4+ T cells. Serostatus was set by detecting CMV pp150, pp28, p38, p52 IgG. Generated by immunoSEQ multiplex PCR, the TCRdb table keeps only in-frame clones and is missing some. The sample yields 40,000 or so clones, over 60% seen once. Whole-study results and caveats: CMV serostatus prediction reached median AUC about 0.96, or 0.93 with US-trained model.

Sequences were obtained from memory CD4+ T cells from blood. This TCR was recovered from an adult in good health and CMV-seronegative.

CDR3 region: CSAPIHHEQYF. The CDR3 DNA is TGCAGTGCTCCGATCCACCACGAGCAGTACTTC. The V and J genes are TRBV20-1 and TRBJ2-7; no definite D call. CDR3 size: 11 residues. Between the trimmed V and J ends, which lost 5 bases and 5 bases, there was a span of 10 bases. The germline V gene has CDR1 DFQATT and CDR2 SNEGSKA (reference sequence).